The 2 T cell receptor beta chains reported below all come from one sample, sequenced in a study of control samples from healthy donors and cancer patients. Here immunoSEQ multiplex PCR was the method, and the copy in TCRdb shows in-frame clones only, minus some. The repertoire consists of 160,000 or so clones, with approximately 94% occurring once and the leading ten covering approximately 8%. The specimen was blood. These receptors originate from a woman in her thirties or forties in good health.

This chain connects TRBV6-5 to TRBJ1-5, with a tentative D call TRBD1 (5 bases). The germline CDR1 and CDR2 sequences are MNHEY and SVGAGI. With 4 bases removed from V and 11 bases from J, the gap between germline ends came to 9 bases. The CDR3 totals 11 residues. The CDR3 is CASSSQGAQHF. The CDR3 DNA sequence: TGTGCCAGCAGTTCCCAGGGAGCCCAGCATTTT.

In its sample, this clone was seen once. J is TRBJ2-3 and V is TRBV6-5, with 7 nucleotides matching TRBD2. This CDR3 is 13 amino acids long. V was pared by 11 bases and J by 2 bases, with 7 bases of the junction left unmatched. Germline CDR1 reads MNHEY; CDR2 reads SVGAGI. CDR3 DNA: TGTGCCTCCGGGGGGAGCCTCACAGATACGCAGTATTTT. Protein product: CASGGSLTDTQYF.